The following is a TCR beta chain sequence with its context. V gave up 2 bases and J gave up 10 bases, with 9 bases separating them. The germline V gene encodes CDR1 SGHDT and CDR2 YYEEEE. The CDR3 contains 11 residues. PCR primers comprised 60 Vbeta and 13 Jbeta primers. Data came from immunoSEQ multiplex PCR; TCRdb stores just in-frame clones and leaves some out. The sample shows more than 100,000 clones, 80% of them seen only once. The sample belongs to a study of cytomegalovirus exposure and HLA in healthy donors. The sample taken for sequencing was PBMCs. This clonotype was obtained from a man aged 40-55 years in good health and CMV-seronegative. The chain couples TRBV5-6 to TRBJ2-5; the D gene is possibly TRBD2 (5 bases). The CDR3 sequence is CASSLREDQYF. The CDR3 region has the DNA TGTGCCAGCAGCTTACGGGAAGACCAGTACTTC.